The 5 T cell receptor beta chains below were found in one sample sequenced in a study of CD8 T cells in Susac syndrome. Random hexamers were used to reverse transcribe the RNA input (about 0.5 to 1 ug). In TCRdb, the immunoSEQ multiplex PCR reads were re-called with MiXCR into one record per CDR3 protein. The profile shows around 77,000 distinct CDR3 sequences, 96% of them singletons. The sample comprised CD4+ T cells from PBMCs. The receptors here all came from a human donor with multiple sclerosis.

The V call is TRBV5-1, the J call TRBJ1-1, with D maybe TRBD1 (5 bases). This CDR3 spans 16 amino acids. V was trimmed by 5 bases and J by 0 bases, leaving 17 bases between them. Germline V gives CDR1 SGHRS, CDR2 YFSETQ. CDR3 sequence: CASRKQPTDLNTEAFF. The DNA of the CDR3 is TGCGCCAGCAGGAAACAGCCGACAGATCTGAACACTGAAGCTTTCTTT. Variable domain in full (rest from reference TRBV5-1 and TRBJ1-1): KAGVTQTPRYLIKTRGQQVTLSCSPISGHRSVSWYQQTPGQGLQFLFEYFSETQRNKGNFPGRFSGRQFSNSRSEMNVSTLELGDSALYLCASRKQPTDLNTEAFFGQGTRLTVV.

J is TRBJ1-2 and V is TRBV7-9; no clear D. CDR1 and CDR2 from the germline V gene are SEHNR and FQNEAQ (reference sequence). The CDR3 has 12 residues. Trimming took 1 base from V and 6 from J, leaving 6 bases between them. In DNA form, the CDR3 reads TGTGCCAGCAGCTTAGTCTTTCATGGCTACACCTTC. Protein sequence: CASSLVFHGYTF.

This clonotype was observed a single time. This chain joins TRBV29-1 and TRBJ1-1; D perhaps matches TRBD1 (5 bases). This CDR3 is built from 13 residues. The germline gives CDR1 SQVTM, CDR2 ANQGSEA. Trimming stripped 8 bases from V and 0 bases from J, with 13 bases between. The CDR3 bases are TGCAGCTTCAGGGTTTCCATGAACACTGAAGCTTTCTTT. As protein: CSFRVSMNTEAFF.

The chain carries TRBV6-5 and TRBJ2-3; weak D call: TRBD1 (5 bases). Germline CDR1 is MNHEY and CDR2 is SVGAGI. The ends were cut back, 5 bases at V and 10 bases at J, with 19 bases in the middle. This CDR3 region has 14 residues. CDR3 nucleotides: TGTGCCAGCAGTCCACACCGCGACAGAGGTTCGCAGTATTTT. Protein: CASSPHRDRGSQYF.

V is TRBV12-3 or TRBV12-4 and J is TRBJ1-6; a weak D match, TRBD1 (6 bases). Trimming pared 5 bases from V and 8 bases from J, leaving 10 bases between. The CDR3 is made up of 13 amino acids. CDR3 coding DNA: TGTGCCAGCAGTCAAGGGGGGCATTCACCCCTCCACTTT. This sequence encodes CASSQGGHSPLHF.